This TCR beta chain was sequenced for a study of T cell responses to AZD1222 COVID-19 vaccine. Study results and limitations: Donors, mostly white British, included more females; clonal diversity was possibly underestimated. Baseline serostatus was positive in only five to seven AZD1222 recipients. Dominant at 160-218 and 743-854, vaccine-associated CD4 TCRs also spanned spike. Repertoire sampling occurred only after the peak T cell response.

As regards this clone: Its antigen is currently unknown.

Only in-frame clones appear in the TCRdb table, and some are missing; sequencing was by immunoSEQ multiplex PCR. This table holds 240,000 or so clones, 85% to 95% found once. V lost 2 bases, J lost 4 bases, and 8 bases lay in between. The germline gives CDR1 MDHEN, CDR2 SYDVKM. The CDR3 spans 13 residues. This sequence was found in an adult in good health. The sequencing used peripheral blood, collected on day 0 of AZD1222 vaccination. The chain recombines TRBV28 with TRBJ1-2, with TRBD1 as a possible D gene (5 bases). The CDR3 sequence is CASSLRQLYGYTF. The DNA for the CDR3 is TGTGCCAGCAGTTTACGACAGCTCTATGGCTACACCTTC.